The present entry profiles one T cell receptor (beta chain) with its context. The antigen is not known. Sequencing used immunoSEQ multiplex PCR; TCRdb keeps in-frame clones, though not all of them. The data show approximately 8,500 clones, with approximately 74% seen just once and about 8.1% held by the top ten. These data are taken from a study of chemoradiotherapy in HPV16-positive cancers. Study-wide findings and caveats: Only two HPV16-positive patients supplied the functional HPV-specificity definition. Candidate HPV-specific clones and E7-related TCR motifs grew in tumor during treatment.

Repertoires were sampled repeatedly during chemoradiotherapy. The sample here was taken from a patient who underwent chemoradiotherapy. This receptor was taken from a human donor with HPV-associated anogenital cancer.

The CDR3 DNA reads as TGTGCCAGTAGTAGGCCGGGCCCCCTGGGCGAAAAACTGTTTTTT. Protein sequence: CASSRPGPLGEKLFF. The rearrangement joins TRBV19 to TRBJ1-4, with D unclear. CDR1 is LNHDA, CDR2 SQIVND, per germline (reference sequence). V was shortened by 4 bases and J by 8 bases, with 17 bases between the two germline ends. The CDR3 is 15 amino acids.